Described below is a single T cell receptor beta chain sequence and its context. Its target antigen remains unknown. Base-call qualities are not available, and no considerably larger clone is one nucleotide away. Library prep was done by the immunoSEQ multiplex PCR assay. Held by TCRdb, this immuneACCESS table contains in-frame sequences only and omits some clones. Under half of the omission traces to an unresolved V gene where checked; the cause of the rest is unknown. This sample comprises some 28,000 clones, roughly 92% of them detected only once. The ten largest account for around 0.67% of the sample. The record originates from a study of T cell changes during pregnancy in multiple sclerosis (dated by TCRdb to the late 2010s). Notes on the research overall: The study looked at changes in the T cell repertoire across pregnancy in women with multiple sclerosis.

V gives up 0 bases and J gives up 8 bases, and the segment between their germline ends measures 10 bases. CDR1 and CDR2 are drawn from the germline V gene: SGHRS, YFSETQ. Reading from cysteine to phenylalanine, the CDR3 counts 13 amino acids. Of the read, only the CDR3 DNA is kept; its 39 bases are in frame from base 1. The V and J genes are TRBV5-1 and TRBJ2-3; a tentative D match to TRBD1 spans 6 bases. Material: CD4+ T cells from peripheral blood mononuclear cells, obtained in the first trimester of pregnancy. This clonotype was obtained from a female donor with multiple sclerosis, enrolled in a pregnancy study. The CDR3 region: CASSLGGRGTQYF. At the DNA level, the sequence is TGCGCCAGCAGCTTGGGTGGCAGGGGTACGCAGTATTTT.